The 17 T cell receptor beta chains in this list originate from one sample, sequenced in a study of blood T cell repertoires in COVID-19 (dated by TCRdb to about 2020). Library preparation used the immunoSEQ multiplex PCR assay. In its TCRdb copy, this immuneACCESS table keeps in-frame sequences only and misses some clones. Where compared with another copy, unresolved V genes explain less than half of these, and the others have no known cause. This sample gives roughly 200,000 clones in total; around four fifths of them show up just once. The ten largest clones add up to around 27% of the sample. The sequencing sample was made of peripheral blood. These receptors were obtained from a man between 35 and 55 years old with acute or convalescent COVID-19.

In DNA form, the CDR3 reads TGTGCCAGCAGCGCCTTTCCCGGGACAGGGCCTAACTATGGCTACACCTTC. Its protein is CASSAFPGTGPNYGYTF. The genes are TRBV7-6 and TRBJ1-2, with TRBD1 identical over 9 bases. The CDR3 runs 17 residues. V shed 5 bases, J shed 0 bases, and the junction held 10 bases outside the gene matches. Germline V CDR1 and CDR2: SGHVS, FNYEAQ. Complete variable domain (other parts from reference TRBV7-6 and TRBJ1-2): GAGVSQSPRYKVTKRGQDVALRCDPISGHVSLYWYRQALGQGPEFLTYFNYEAQQDKSGLPNDRFSAERPEGSISTLTIQRTEQRDSAMYRCASSAFPGTGPNYGYTFGSGTRLTVV.

V is TRBV7-3 and J is TRBJ2-1; 11 bases fit TRBD2. With V trimmed by 5 bases and J by 9 bases, 3 bases remained unmatched. Germline V gene sequence: CDR1 SGHTA, CDR2 FQGTGA. The CDR3 contains 13 residues. CDR3 protein: CASSLGTSGEQFF. In DNA, the CDR3 is TGTGCCAGCAGCCTCGGGACTAGCGGTGAGCAGTTCTTC.

V and J are TRBV5-8 and TRBJ2-7; D is possibly TRBD1 (7 bases). Germline V gene lookup returns CDR1 SGHTS and CDR2 YDEGEE. V lost 4 bases to trimming and J lost 3 bases, with 17 bases between them. The CDR3 runs to 15 residues. The CDR3 protein is CASSIYRGGRYEQYF. CDR3 DNA: TGTGCCAGCAGCATTTACAGGGGAGGACGCTACGAGCAGTACTTC.

This chain links TRBV5-4 with TRBJ2-2; possible D gene TRBD2, 5 bases. Trimming shortened V by 0 bases and J by 7 bases, and 10 bases separated the two germline ends. The length of the CDR3 is 14 residues. Per germline, CDR1 SGHNT and CDR2 YYREEE (reference sequence). The CDR3 reads CASSLDSGLGELFF. Written as DNA, the CDR3 is TGTGCCAGCAGCTTGGACAGCGGACTCGGGGAGCTGTTTTTT.

This clone was found a few times. This chain connects TRBV13 to TRBJ2-1; 11 bases fit TRBD2. The V segment lost 4 bases and the J segment 6 bases; nucleotides outside the gene matches: 2. Germline CDR1 PRHDT, CDR2 FYEKMQ (reference sequence). The CDR3 is made up of 14 amino acids. DNA for the CDR3: TGTGCCAGCAGCTCTAGCGGGAGGATCAATGAGCAGTTCTTC. It codes for CASSSSGRINEQFF.

This chain links TRBV6-5 with TRBJ2-7; 9 bases match TRBD1. Unmatched junction bases numbered 7, after V lost 0 bases and J lost 4 bases. This CDR3 has 16 amino acids. Germline V gene sequence: CDR1 MNHEY, CDR2 SVGAGI. The CDR3 coding sequence is TGTGCCAGCAGTTACTCGACCGGGACAGGGACTTACGAGCAGTACTTC. Its translation is CASSYSTGTGTYEQYF.

The sample holds a few counts of this clone. The gene calls are TRBV19 and TRBJ1-4, with a tentative D call TRBD1 (6 bases). Looked up from germline, CDR1 is LNHDA and CDR2 is SQIVND (reference sequence). V lost 5 bases and J 6 bases, leaving 10 bases between the germline ends. The CDR3 consists of 13 residues. CDR3 DNA sequence: TGTGCCAGTAGTGGACAGCTTGATGAAAAACTGTTTTTT. It encodes CASSGQLDEKLFF.

CDR3: CASSPGQLSTDTQYF. Here the CDR3 DNA reads TGTGCCAGCAGCCCCGGACAGCTTAGCACAGATACGCAGTATTTT. The chain has TRBV7-7 and TRBJ2-3; tentatively, D is TRBD1 (6 bases). The length of the CDR3 is 15 residues. The ends were cut back, 5 bases at V and 0 bases at J, with 12 bases in the middle. Germline V lookup: CDR1 SSHAT, CDR2 FNYEAQ (reference sequence).

The genes are TRBV9 and TRBJ1-2, with 7 positions matching TRBD1. With 3 bases clipped from V and 6 bases from J, the junction kept 5 bases outside the gene matches. Germline CDR1 is SGDLS and CDR2 is YYNGEE. CDR3 length: 13 amino acids. CDR3 protein: CASSGQGEDGYTF. CDR3 sequence (DNA): TGTGCCAGCAGCGGCCAGGGGGAGGATGGCTACACCTTC.

The chain combines TRBV3-1 (or the pseudogene TRBV3-2) with TRBJ2-7; the match to TRBD2 covers 14 bases. Germline values: CDR1 LGHDT, CDR2 YNNKEL (reference sequence). The CDR3 length is 16 residues. With V trimmed by 0 bases and J by 6 bases, 4 bases remained unmatched. CDR3 DNA sequence: TGTGCCAGCAGCCAAGACGGGACTAGCGGGAGTAGCGAGCAGTACTTC. Protein product: CASSQDGTSGSSEQYF.

J is TRBJ1-3 and V is TRBV25-1; 11 nucleotides agree with TRBD1. V gave up 6 bases and J gave up 4 bases; unmatched junction bases: 5. Germline V gene lookup returns CDR1 MGHDK and CDR2 SYGVNS. The CDR3 is made up of 15 amino acids. The chain's CDR3 is CASRGTGGSGNTIYF. The CDR3 region has the DNA TGTGCCAGCAGGGGGACAGGGGGTTCGGGAAACACCATATATTTT.

The CDR3 here is CASSRDTRNTEAFF. The CDR3, as DNA: TGTGCCAGCAGCCGCGACACTCGGAACACTGAAGCTTTCTTT. The rearrangement uses TRBV6-2 or TRBV6-3 and TRBJ1-1; D not resolved. Trimming shortened V by 6 bases and J by 1 base, and 12 bases separated the two germline ends. Germline loops: CDR1 MNHEY, CDR2 SVGEGT. This CDR3 is built from 14 residues.

The chain recombines TRBV6-4 with TRBJ2-3, with a weak D call TRBD2 (6 bases). CDR3 length equals 14 residues. The germline V and J ends were trimmed by 3 bases and 4 bases, with 11 bases remaining between them. In germline, CDR1 is MRHNA, CDR2 SNTAGT. Here the CDR3 reads CASSETGEADTQYF. In nucleotides, the CDR3 is TGTGCCAGCAGTGAGACGGGAGAGGCAGATACGCAGTATTTT.

The chain employs TRBV27 and TRBJ2-2, with 8 bases identical to TRBD1. CDR1 MNHEY and CDR2 SMNVEV come from the germline V gene (reference sequence). The CDR3 totals 15 residues. V shed 8 bases, J shed 4 bases, and the junction held 9 bases outside the gene matches. This CDR3 is CASASGGAGTGELFF. The CDR3 DNA is TGTGCCAGCGCCTCAGGGGGCGCGGGCACCGGGGAGCTGTTTTTT.

This chain links TRBV3-1 (or the pseudogene TRBV3-2) with TRBJ1-2; 9 bases fit TRBD1. Germline assignment: CDR1 LGHDT and CDR2 YNNKEL (reference sequence). Trimming took 1 base from V and 7 from J; bases not matched to a gene: 7. This CDR3 is built from 15 residues. The CDR3 reads CASSQVGTGGLGYTF. In nucleotides, the CDR3 is TGTGCCAGCAGCCAAGTCGGAACAGGGGGCCTTGGCTACACCTTC.

The gene calls are TRBV2 and TRBJ1-1; D remains ambiguous. Germline CDR1 and CDR2: SNHLY and FYNNEI. This CDR3 region has 13 residues. V was clipped by 0 bases and J by 10 bases, with 12 bases between them. The CDR3 sequence is CASSEAGRGIAFF. CDR3 nucleotides: TGTGCCAGCAGTGAAGCCGGGCGGGGTATAGCTTTCTTT.

This chain joins TRBV5-1 and TRBJ1-4; possibly TRBD1 for D (5 bases). V was pared by 0 bases and J by 8 bases, with 11 bases between. The CDR3 is 14 amino acids. Germline CDR1 reads SGHRS; CDR2 reads YFSETQ. CDR3: CASSLAGGSEKLFF. In DNA form, the CDR3 reads TGCGCCAGCAGCTTGGCCGGGGGATCCGAAAAACTGTTTTTT.